Listed below are T cell receptor beta chains from one sample, sequenced in a study of blood T cell repertoires in COVID-19. Assay: immunoSEQ multiplex PCR; the TCRdb copy retains only in-frame clones and omits some. Among about 430,000 clones listed, around 91% were seen once. Source material: PBMCs or T cells enriched from blood (not recorded which). Receptors originate from a young man who had recovered from COVID-19. Each CDR3 is given with its conserved first and last residue. Fields, in order: D gene, clone size, J gene, V gene, CDR3 protein, CDR3 DNA. D genes are given only for firm matches. Clone size, where shown, is once, few, many, or a class for clones that have expanded.

TRBD1	-	TRBJ2-1	TRBV4-1	CASSLPPGTGNNEQFF	TGCGCCAGCAGCCTCCCCCCCGGGACAGGGAACAATGAGCAGTTCTTC
-	-	TRBJ1-1	TRBV29-1	CSSTTGNTEAFF	TGCAGCTCAACCACGGGGAACACTGAAGCTTTCTTT
-	once	TRBJ1-5	TRBV6-5	CASNLGRNQPQHF	TGTGCCAGCAACCTCGGTCGCAATCAGCCCCAGCATTTT
-	-	TRBJ2-4	TRBV27	CASSSLQLAKNIQYF	TGTGCCAGCAGTTCACTTCAACTAGCCAAAAACATTCAGTACTTC
-	-	TRBJ2-2	TRBV30	CAWSTGRGTGELFF	TGTGCCTGGAGCACTGGAAGGGGTACCGGGGAGCTGTTTTTT
TRBD1	-	TRBJ1-2	TRBV15	CATSRPTGVRYGYTF	TGTGCCACCAGCAGGCCTACAGGGGTGAGGTATGGCTACACCTTC
-	-	TRBJ2-5	TRBV12-3/TRBV12-4	CASSFSGETQYF	TGTGCCAGCAGTTTTTCCGGGGAGACCCAGTACTTC
-	-	TRBJ1-5	TRBV19	CASSIAGLGGNQPQHF	TGTGCCAGTAGTATAGCAGGCCTCGGGGGCAATCAGCCCCAGCATTTT
-	-	TRBJ2-1	TRBV3-1/TRBV3-2	CASSQDRGEQFF	TGTGCCAGCAGCCAAGACAGGGGTGAGCAGTTCTTC
TRBD1	-	TRBJ2-2	TRBV7-9	CASSLAGQGPGGELFF	TGTGCCAGCAGCTTAGCGGGACAGGGGCCAGGCGGGGAGCTGTTTTTT
TRBD2	-	TRBJ2-6	TRBV28	CASSPIGGVAISSGANVLTF	TGTGCCAGCAGTCCCATCGGGGGGGTCGCGATTTCCTCTGGGGCCAACGTCCTGACTTTC
-	once	TRBJ1-1	TRBV29-1	CSALDQGGEAFF	TGCAGCGCTCTGGACCAGGGCGGCGAAGCTTTCTTT
-	many	TRBJ1-1	TRBV3-1/TRBV3-2	CASSHTTQGNTEAFF	TGTGCCAGCAGCCATACAACCCAGGGGAACACTGAAGCTTTCTTT
TRBD1	-	TRBJ1-5	TRBV28	CASSSGQANQPQHF	TGTGCCAGCAGTTCGGGACAGGCAAATCAGCCCCAGCATTTT
-	-	TRBJ1-4	TRBV7-6	CASSLGVARSTNEKLFF	TGTGCCAGCAGCTTAGGGGTGGCTAGGTCGACTAATGAAAAACTGTTTTTT
TRBD1	few	TRBJ2-1	TRBV11-2	CASSFSFGTAIYNEQFF	TGTGCCAGCAGCTTTTCCTTTGGGACAGCAATCTACAATGAGCAGTTCTTC
TRBD2	once	TRBJ2-3	TRBV3-1/TRBV3-2	CASSLGLASTDTQYF	TGTGCCAGCAGCCTTGGACTAGCTAGCACAGATACGCAGTATTTT
TRBD2	-	TRBJ2-7	TRBV27	CASSFSSGSINEQYF	TGTGCCAGCAGTTTCTCTAGCGGGAGTATCAACGAGCAGTACTTC
-	-	TRBJ2-7	TRBV5-5	CASSLLQFTYEQYF	TGTGCCAGCAGCCTATTACAGTTTACCTACGAGCAGTACTTC
-	few	TRBJ1-5	TRBV4-1	CASSQEPGVQPQHF	TGCGCCAGCAGCCAAGAGCCAGGGGTTCAGCCCCAGCATTTT
TRBD2	-	TRBJ2-7	TRBV2	CASRKTSSGMSYEQYF	TGTGCCAGCAGAAAAACGTCTAGCGGGATGAGCTACGAGCAGTACTTC
TRBD2	-	TRBJ2-1	TRBV4-1	CASSQAETSGVNEQFF	TGCGCCAGCAGCCAAGCTGAGACTAGCGGGGTCAATGAGCAGTTCTTC
-	-	TRBJ2-7	TRBV2	CASTTRGTGVLYEQYF	TGTGCCAGCACCACCCGGGGGACGGGAGTGCTATACGAGCAGTACTTC
-	-	TRBJ1-2	TRBV18	CASSPLETEGYGYTF	TGTGCCAGCTCACCACTCGAGACGGAGGGCTATGGCTACACCTTC
-	-	TRBJ2-5	TRBV5-1	CASSSGSGEETQYF	TGCGCCAGCAGCTCCGGGTCGGGGGAAGAGACCCAGTACTTC
-	-	TRBJ1-5	TRBV9	CASSPYGTGGPQHF	TGTGCCAGCAGCCCTTACGGAACCGGGGGACCCCAGCATTTT
-	-	TRBJ2-3	TRBV28	CASRESTDTQYF	TGTGCCAGCAGGGAGAGCACAGATACGCAGTATTTT
-	-	TRBJ2-1	TRBV18	CASSPPGKGNEQFF	TGTGCCAGCTCACCACCGGGAAAGGGGAATGAGCAGTTCTTC
TRBD2	-	TRBJ2-1	TRBV6-4	CASTPRGGSFLNEQFF	TGTGCCAGCACCCCCCGGGGCGGGAGCTTCCTAAATGAGCAGTTCTTC
-	-	TRBJ2-7	TRBV12-5	CASGLGLGEQYF	TGTGCTAGTGGTTTGGGTCTCGGGGAGCAGTACTTC
TRBD2	-	TRBJ2-7	TRBV27	CASSSLGLAGYEQYF	TGTGCCAGCAGTTCGTTGGGACTAGCAGGGTACGAGCAGTACTTC
-	-	TRBJ1-3	TRBV5-1	CASHEGTDSGNTIYF	TGCGCCAGCCATGAGGGGACTGACTCTGGAAACACCATATATTTT
TRBD2	-	TRBJ2-3	TRBV9	CASTKTSLAYTQYF	TGTGCCAGCACGAAGACTAGCTTGGCATATACGCAGTATTTT